The 7 T cell receptor beta chains in this list originate from one sample, sequenced in a study of cytomegalovirus exposure and HLA in healthy donors (dated by TCRdb to the late 2010s). Libraries were built with the immunoSEQ multiplex PCR assay. A mixture of 60 forward primers for TCR Vbeta segments and 13 reverse primers for TCR Jbeta segments was used in the multiplex PCR. TCRdb limited this immuneACCESS table to in-frame rearrangements with V and J called. A share of clones is missing; checked studies link under half to unresolved V genes, and the rest is unexplained. For this sample the table gives 100,000 or so clones, of which 13% to 15% were detected only once. In total, the top ten clones hold over 0.65% of the sample. The source material was PBMCs. The receptors originated from a female donor in good health and CMV-seronegative.

This clone was found a few times. V is TRBV5-4 and J is TRBJ1-1; no reliable D call. This CDR3 has 13 amino acids. Germline CDR1 reads SGHNT; CDR2 reads YYREEE (reference sequence). V gave up 10 bases and J gave up 0 bases, with 13 bases separating them. In DNA form, the CDR3 reads TGTGCCGGGTACCGGGAAATGAACACTGAAGCTTTCTTT. Translation gives CAGYREMNTEAFF.

This clone was detected only a few times. V is TRBV5-1 and J is TRBJ2-1; possible D gene TRBD2, 6 bases. The CDR3 consists of 12 residues. Germline CDR1 is SGHRS and CDR2 is YFSETQ. V was cut by 4 bases and J by 13 bases, with 15 bases left in between. The CDR3 sequence is CASSPEGGLQFF. Written as DNA, the CDR3 is TGCGCCAGCAGCCCGGAGGGCGGTCTCCAGTTCTTC.

This clone has only a few counts. The rearrangement links TRBV28 to TRBJ2-7; D might be TRBD1 (5 bases). The CDR3 has 14 residues. Germline CDR1 and CDR2: MDHEN and SYDVKM. Trimming shortened V by 5 bases and J by 4 bases, and 15 bases separated the two germline ends. This CDR3 is CASSPGFYRYEQYF. The CDR3 DNA is TGTGCCAGCAGTCCAGGGTTTTACAGGTACGAGCAGTACTTC.

This chain uses TRBV6-5 with TRBJ2-7, with TRBD1 as a possible D gene (6 bases). Germline CDR1 reads MNHEY; CDR2 reads SVGAGI. Trimming took 4 bases from V and 2 from J, leaving 12 bases between them. The CDR3 totals 14 residues. The CDR3 here is CASSSKTGTYEQYF. The DNA for the CDR3 is TGTGCCAGCAGTTCCAAGACAGGCACCTACGAGCAGTACTTC.

The sample holds a few counts of this clone. This chain connects TRBV15 to TRBJ1-6, with D possibly being TRBD1 (5 bases). CDR3 length: 18 amino acids. Trimming removed 2 bases from V and 0 bases from J, with 14 bases in between. Germline CDR1 is LNHNV and CDR2 is YYDKDF (reference sequence). CDR3 nucleotide sequence: TGTGCCACCAGCAGAAGACAGTCAACTTACTCCTATAATTCACCCCTCCACTTT. Protein sequence: CATSRRQSTYSYNSPLHF.

The J gene is TRBJ1-2, the V gene TRBV2; no clear D gene. Germline V gene lookup returns CDR1 SNHLY and CDR2 FYNNEI. V was pared by 6 bases and J by 5 bases, with 13 bases between. The CDR3 runs 13 residues. The chain's CDR3 is CASRDGRGYGYTF. The CDR3 DNA sequence: TGTGCCAGCAGGGACGGACGGGGTTATGGCTACACCTTC. The whole variable domain, remainder taken from reference TRBV2 and TRBJ1-2, is EPEVTQTPSHQVTQMGQEVILRCVPISNHLYFYWYRQILGQKVEFLVSFYNNEISEKSEIFDDQFSVERPDGSNFTLKIRSTKLEDSAMYFCASRDGRGYGYTFGSGTRLTVV.

In its sample, this clone was seen a few times. This chain joins TRBV7-9 and TRBJ2-3, with D maybe TRBD1 (6 bases). Germline CDR1 SEHNR, CDR2 FQNEAQ (reference sequence). CDR3 size: 14 residues. With 0 bases removed from V and 5 bases from J, the gap between germline ends came to 9 bases. CDR3 residues: CASSLAEGEDTQYF. The CDR3, as DNA: TGTGCCAGCAGCTTAGCTGAGGGGGAAGATACGCAGTATTTT.